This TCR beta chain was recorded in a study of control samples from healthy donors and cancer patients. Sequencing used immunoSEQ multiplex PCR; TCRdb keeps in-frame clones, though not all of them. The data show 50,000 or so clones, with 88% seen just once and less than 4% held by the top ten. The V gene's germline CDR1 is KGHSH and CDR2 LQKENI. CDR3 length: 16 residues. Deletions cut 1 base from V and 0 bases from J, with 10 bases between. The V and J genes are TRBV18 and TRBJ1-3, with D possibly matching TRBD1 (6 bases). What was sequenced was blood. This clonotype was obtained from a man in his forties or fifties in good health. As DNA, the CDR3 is TGTGCCAGCTCACCACAGGGGGTCCTCTCTGGAAACACCATATATTTT. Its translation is CASSPQGVLSGNTIYF.